This passage covers 28 T cell receptor beta chains from one sample sequenced in a study of T cell changes during pregnancy in multiple sclerosis. Profiled with immunoSEQ multiplex PCR; TCRdb holds only in-frame clones, not every one. The sample carries tens of thousands of clones, about 94% recorded once. The material was CD4+ T cells from peripheral blood mononuclear cells, obtained in the second trimester of pregnancy. The source of these receptors is a female donor with multiple sclerosis, enrolled in a pregnancy study.

In this sample, this clone turned up a few times. The V gene is TRBV27, the J gene TRBJ1-2; 9 positions agree with TRBD1. The germline V gene encodes CDR1 MNHEY and CDR2 SMNVEV (reference sequence). The J segment lost 4 bases and the V segment lost 2 bases, leaving 14 bases of the junction unmatched. There are 18 residues in the CDR3. The CDR3 DNA reads as TGTGCCAGCAGTTTACTATTCCCCCACACAGGGGGCAGCTATGGCTACACCTTC. Translation gives CASSLLFPHTGGSYGYTF.

The V call is TRBV19, the J call TRBJ1-4; D is ambiguous. The germline CDR1 and CDR2 sequences are LNHDA and SQIVND (reference sequence). The CDR3 contains 15 residues. Between the trimmed V and J ends, which lost 5 bases and 0 bases, there was a span of 10 bases. DNA of the CDR3: TGTGCCAGTAGTCCCATGGGAGCAACTAATGAAAAACTGTTTTTT. This gives the protein CASSPMGATNEKLFF.

This chain joins TRBV6-5 and TRBJ1-1; a possible D gene is TRBD1 (5 bases). With 2 bases removed from V and 3 bases from J, the gap between germline ends came to 13 bases. There are 15 residues in the CDR3. Germline loops: CDR1 MNHEY, CDR2 SVGAGI. In DNA, the CDR3 is TGTGCCAGCAGTTACGTAATTGGGGCCGACACTGAAGCTTTCTTT. Its translation is CASSYVIGADTEAFF.

This sequence joins TRBV2 and TRBJ2-1; 7 bases line up with TRBD2. The germline V gene encodes CDR1 SNHLY and CDR2 FYNNEI. This CDR3 has 16 amino acids. Losses at the gene ends were 0 bases for V and 7 bases for J; bases not matched to a gene: 9. CDR3 nucleotide sequence: TGTGCCAGCAGTGAAGCGCTGGGGGAGGGGAGAAATGAGCAGTTCTTC. Its translation: CASSEALGEGRNEQFF.

The J gene is TRBJ2-6, the V gene TRBV10-2; TRBD1 is a possible D gene (5 bases). Trimming stripped 6 bases from V and 2 bases from J, with 11 bases between. Germline V gene data show CDR1 as WSHSY and CDR2 as SAAADI. This CDR3 is 15 amino acids long. The CDR3 is CASSDGHPGANVLTF. The CDR3 nucleotides are TGCGCCAGCAGCGACGGACACCCTGGGGCCAACGTCCTGACTTTC.

The chain carries TRBV7-9 and TRBJ2-7, with a tentative D call TRBD1 (5 bases). CDR3 length equals 15 residues. CDR1 is SEHNR, CDR2 FQNEAQ, per germline (reference sequence). V lost 3 bases and J 6 bases, leaving 18 bases between the germline ends. In nucleotides, the CDR3 is TGTGCCAGCAGCTTGGTGGTGGGGCCGGCGAGCGAGCAGTACTTC. Encoded protein: CASSLVVGPASEQYF.

The chain recombines TRBV18 with TRBJ2-7; the D is unclear. The germline V gene has CDR1 KGHSH and CDR2 LQKENI. This CDR3 comprises 15 residues. Deletions cut 2 bases from V and 2 bases from J, with 13 bases between. CDR3 DNA sequence: TGTGCCAGCTCACCAGGGCAGACAAACGCCTACGAGCAGTACTTC. Protein: CASSPGQTNAYEQYF.

The rearrangement joins TRBV27 to TRBJ1-1, with 9 bases aligning to TRBD1. The V segment lost 2 bases and the J segment 6 bases; nucleotides outside the gene matches: 4. Germline lookup yields CDR1 MNHEY and CDR2 SMNVEV (reference sequence). The CDR3 is made up of 14 amino acids. The CDR3 loop is CASSLNRGQAEAFF. The CDR3, as DNA: TGTGCCAGCAGTTTAAACAGGGGGCAGGCTGAAGCTTTCTTT.

This chain links TRBV19 with TRBJ1-2, with D possibly matching TRBD1 (6 bases). This CDR3 has 15 residues. The ends were cut back, 5 bases at V and 2 bases at J, with 15 bases in the middle. Germline V CDR1 and CDR2: LNHDA, SQIVND (reference sequence). Here the CDR3 DNA reads TGTGCCAGTAGTCGTCCGACAGGTAACAACTATGGCTACACCTTC. Amino acids: CASSRPTGNNYGYTF.

The genes are TRBV7-2 and TRBJ2-6; TRBD2 aligns across 10 bases. The germline V gene encodes CDR1 SGHTA and CDR2 FQGNSA. After removal of 5 bases from V and 2 bases from J, the junction contained 3 bases not matched to a gene. The length of the CDR3 is 16 residues. The CDR3, as DNA: TGTGCCAGCAGCGCCAGCGGGGGGGCTGGGGCCAACGTCCTGACTTTC. It specifies CASSASGGAGANVLTF.

The rearrangement joins TRBV14 to TRBJ2-6; D may be TRBD1 (7 bases). Trimming shortened V by 8 bases and J by 0 bases, and 17 bases separated the two germline ends. From germline, CDR1 is SGHDN and CDR2 FVKESK. The CDR3 contains 17 residues. For the CDR3, the DNA is TGTGCCAGCGCGGGGACAGCCCCCCCCTCTGGGGCCAACGTCCTGACTTTC. This codes for CASAGTAPPSGANVLTF.

The CDR3 DNA follows: TGTGCCAGCTCACCTCCCCAGGGGCTCTATGGCTACACCTTC. Translated: CASSPPQGLYGYTF. The chain has TRBV18 and TRBJ1-2; tentative D call: TRBD1 (6 bases). Per germline, CDR1 KGHSH and CDR2 LQKENI. CDR3 length: 14 residues. Trimming stripped 3 bases from V and 4 bases from J, with 12 bases between.

The chain recombines TRBV10-3 with TRBJ1-5, with 7 bases lining up with TRBD1. After removal of 3 bases from V and 1 base from J, the junction contained 3 bases not matched to a gene. The CDR3 has 15 amino acids. Germline V CDR1 and CDR2: ENHRY, SYGVKD. DNA for the CDR3: TGTGCCATCAGTGAACAGGGGTTGAGCAATCAGCCCCAGCATTTT. Its translation: CAISEQGLSNQPQHF.

In nucleotides, the CDR3 is TGTGCCAGCACCCCCGGGGACTGGGGGGGTGGCTACACCTTC. Residues: CASTPGDWGGGYTF. The J gene is TRBJ1-2, the V gene TRBV25-1; the D gene is possibly TRBD1 (5 bases). The germline gives CDR1 MGHDK, CDR2 SYGVNS. V shed 7 bases and J shed 7 bases, with 19 bases lying between them. The CDR3 sequence is 14 residues long.

This clone was picked up one time. This chain links TRBV6-5 with TRBJ1-5; no reliable D call. V lost 2 bases to trimming and J lost 4 bases, with 15 bases between them. The CDR3 has 16 amino acids. The germline CDR1 and CDR2 sequences are MNHEY and SVGAGI. For the CDR3, the DNA is TGTGCCAGCAGTTACCCTGCTTCGTCGGAGAATCAGCCCCAGCATTTT. Encoded protein: CASSYPASSENQPQHF.

The chain links TRBV18 to TRBJ1-2; D ambiguous. Trimming took 3 bases from V and 7 from J, leaving 18 bases between them. In germline, CDR1 is KGHSH, CDR2 LQKENI. The CDR3 loop spans 15 amino acids. The CDR3 DNA reads TGTGCCAGCTCACCCTACGGTGAGAAAATTGGTGGCTACACCTTC. It specifies CASSPYGEKIGGYTF.

The V and J genes are TRBV18 and TRBJ1-2, with D possibly matching TRBD1 (5 bases). Germline V gene sequence: CDR1 KGHSH, CDR2 LQKENI. The germline V and J ends were trimmed by 1 base and 4 bases, with 13 bases remaining between them. The length of the CDR3 is 15 residues. The CDR3 bases are TGTGCCAGCTCACCACTAGGGCAGGGCCTCTATGGCTACACCTTC. This gives the protein CASSPLGQGLYGYTF.

The chain combines TRBV7-3 with TRBJ1-2; D may be TRBD1 (5 bases). V was clipped by 0 bases and J by 5 bases, with 7 bases between them. Germline lookup yields CDR1 SGHTA and CDR2 FQGTGA. The CDR3 consists of 13 residues. CDR3: CASSLTGGYGYTF. The CDR3 DNA follows: TGTGCCAGCAGCTTAACGGGGGGGTATGGCTACACCTTC.

The rearrangement links TRBV5-1 to TRBJ1-3; TRBD1 aligns across 8 bases. Germline CDR1 is SGHRS and CDR2 is YFSETQ. The junction had 10 bases not matched to a gene; V was cut back by 0 bases and J by 2 bases. This CDR3 is built from 18 residues. The CDR3: CASSLAPPRGPTGNTIYF. The CDR3 DNA reads TGCGCCAGCAGCTTGGCCCCCCCCAGGGGGCCAACTGGAAACACCATATATTTT.

The sample holds one count of this clone. The CDR3 nucleotides read TGCGCCAGCAGCTTGGTGGGGGGACAGGGAAAAGAGACCCAGTACTTC. Its protein is CASSLVGGQGKETQYF. The rearrangement joins TRBV5-1 to TRBJ2-5, with 9 bases identical to TRBD1. The CDR3 is made up of 16 amino acids. Germline V CDR1 and CDR2: SGHRS, YFSETQ. Trimming cost V 0 bases and J 3 bases; bases outside gene matches: 6. Combining the CDR3 with reference TRBV5-1 and TRBJ2-5 gives the whole variable domain KAGVTQTPRYLIKTRGQQVTLSCSPISGHRSVSWYQQTPGQGLQFLFEYFSETQRNKGNFPGRFSGRQFSNSRSEMNVSTLELGDSALYLCASSLVGGQGKETQYFGPGTRLLVL.

The CDR3 is CASSSDRVKWVLTF. The CDR3 DNA reads as TGTGCCAGCAGCTCCGACAGGGTGAAATGGGTTCTGACTTTC. V and J are TRBV7-9 and TRBJ2-6; 7 nucleotides line up with TRBD1. Germline CDR1 and CDR2: SEHNR and FQNEAQ (reference sequence). The CDR3 runs to 14 residues. With 4 bases clipped from V and 16 bases from J, the junction kept 13 bases outside the gene matches. Full variable domain (rest looked up from reference TRBV7-9 and TRBJ2-6): DTGVSQNPRHKITKRGQNVTFRCDPISEHNRLYWYRQTLGQGPEFLTYFQNEAQLEKSRLLSDRFSAERPKGSFSTLEIQRTEQGDSAMYLCASSSDRVKWVLTFGAGSRLTVL.

CDR3 residues: CASSLAWGAYEQYF. In DNA, the CDR3 is TGTGCCAGCAGCTTGGCCTGGGGGGCCTACGAGCAGTACTTC. This chain uses TRBV5-5 with TRBJ2-7; tentative D call: TRBD2 (6 bases). This CDR3 spans 14 amino acids. Looked up from germline, CDR1 is SGHKS and CDR2 is YYEKEE (reference sequence). V lost 0 bases and J 2 bases, leaving 9 bases between the germline ends.

This clone has a single count. The V and J genes are TRBV7-6 and TRBJ2-7; 9 bases match TRBD2. Germline lookup yields CDR1 SGHVS and CDR2 FNYEAQ. V shed 0 bases and J 3 bases; nucleotides not matched to a gene: 9. The CDR3 spans 17 residues. The CDR3 nucleotides are TGTGCCAGCAGCTTAGCCCCCTTAGCGGGGGTCCGCTACGAGCAGTACTTC. Residues: CASSLAPLAGVRYEQYF.

This clone is a singleton in its sample. The rearrangement joins TRBV6-1 to TRBJ1-2, with TRBD1 matching over 7 bases. The CDR3 sequence is 13 residues long. CDR1 is MNHNS and CDR2 is SASEGT in the germline V gene. The trim removed 6 bases at V and 5 bases at J, leaving 6 bases unmatched. The CDR3 loop reads CASRLSGGYGYTF. Here the CDR3 DNA reads TGTGCCAGCAGGTTATCAGGGGGGTATGGCTACACCTTC.

The J gene is TRBJ2-5, the V gene TRBV30, with 7 bases matching TRBD1. CDR3 size: 14 residues. Germline assignment: CDR1 GTSNPN and CDR2 SVGIG (reference sequence). Losses at the gene ends were 3 bases for V and 4 bases for J; bases not matched to a gene: 8. The CDR3 sequence is CAWRIRGRGETQYF. DNA of the CDR3: TGTGCCTGGAGAATAAGGGGGCGCGGAGAGACCCAGTACTTC.

As to this clone: A read error may explain this, as a much larger clone is one base away. The chain uses TRBV27 and TRBJ2-1; the D gene is possibly TRBD2 (6 bases). Germline CDR1 and CDR2: MNHEY and SMNVEV (reference sequence). V lost 4 bases to trimming and J lost 0 bases, with 22 bases between them. The CDR3 contains 19 residues. CDR3 protein: CASSWLGLARGSSYNEQFF. The DNA for the CDR3 is TGTGCCAGCAGTTGGCTAGGGCTAGCGAGAGGGAGCTCCTACAATGAGCAGTTCTTC.

This clone was recorded a few times. This rearrangement joins TRBV19 to TRBJ2-7; TRBD2 is a possible D gene (6 bases). Deletions cut 5 bases from V and 0 bases from J, with 11 bases between. The germline gives CDR1 LNHDA, CDR2 SQIVND (reference sequence). The CDR3 is made up of 14 amino acids. The CDR3 sequence is CASSHGGNSYEQYF. DNA for the CDR3: TGTGCCAGTAGTCACGGGGGAAACTCCTACGAGCAGTACTTC.

The V call is TRBV13, the J call TRBJ2-3, with TRBD2 matching over 11 bases. This CDR3 region has 15 residues. CDR1 and CDR2 from the germline V gene are PRHDT and FYEKMQ (reference sequence). V lost 7 bases to trimming and J lost 2 bases; unmatched junction nucleotides: 5. The CDR3 sequence: CASIRLAGPTDTQYF. CDR3 nucleotides: TGTGCCAGCATCAGACTAGCGGGACCCACAGATACGCAGTATTTT.